This T cell receptor (beta chain) was sequenced for a study of T cell repertoires in cytomegalovirus infection. Findings and caveats of the study: HLA-C-restricted TCR beta clonotypes specific for CMV led the ex vivo response. Summed public TCR beta family frequency identified CMV carriers bearing the relevant HLA.

The germline V gene encodes CDR1 SGHDT and CDR2 YYEEEE. This CDR3 region has 14 residues. V trimming: 5 bases; J trimming: 5 bases; junction bases outside the gene matches: 9. With regard to this clonotype: Its antigen remains unknown.

TCRdb processed the reads anew with MiXCR; each CDR3 protein has one entry. The repertoire holds about a million distinct CDR3 sequences, with roughly 30% as singletons. The gene calls are TRBV5-6 and TRBJ2-5, with TRBD2 matching over 7 bases. Sequenced here: cultured CD8+ T cells from PBMCs, sampled from culture after CMV antigen stimulation. This sequence was found in a human donor in good health (CMV status not recorded). Some clones in this sample may be carry-over from other donors' samples. The CDR3 nucleotides are TGTGCCAGCAGTCGTGGCGGGGGTTATGAGACCCAGTACTTC. Protein product: CASSRGGGYETQYF.